The present T cell receptor (beta chain) was sequenced within a study of neurological immune-mediated disorders (dated by TCRdb to 2018 to 2020). As for the study more broadly: Peripheral blood TCR-beta repertoires from HTLV-I-associated myelopathy (HAM/TSP) patients, multiple sclerosis patients and healthy controls were compared by UMI-based sequencing. Alongside PBMC samples, the set of approximately 100 TCR-beta libraries contained longitudinal samples, technical triplicates, and paired CD4+ and CD8+ T-cell subsets that had been sorted. The cohort comprised 60 to 75 subjects: about 14 HAM/TSP patients, roughly 34 multiple sclerosis patients and about 20 healthy controls. Findings and caveats that apply to the study as a whole: TCR clonal expansion was highest in HAM/TSP patients and lowest in MS patients, with MS patients falling below even healthy controls. No identical CDR3 amino acid sequences were found to be shared among expanded clones across subjects, suggesting that TCR-beta repertoires were private in all groups.

cDNA was synthesized by template-switch 5'RACE using a primer carrying a 10-nucleotide random unique molecular identifier by which each TCR transcript was tagged. Every sequencing run yielded over 170 million TCR-beta sequences covering 15-18 subjects. The RNeasy kit was used for extraction of total RNA. Using the KAPA Real-time Library Amplification kit, TCR-beta VDJ regions were amplified with primers for the TCR constant region and the 5'RACE anchor. Sample indexes and Illumina adaptors were added in a first PCR, and a second PCR then increased library yield. After Ampure bead purification, the TCR product of roughly 650 bp was size-selected on a 2% E-gel SizeSelection system. Before pooling, library quality was checked on a Bioanalyzer, concentration was measured with Qubit, and libraries were quantified with the Kapa Library Quantification kit. Libraries were sequenced paired-end 2 x 150 bp on an Illumina HiSeq 2500. To increase sequence diversity, about 25-31% phiX was spiked into each library pool. Regarding the original processing steps: The UMI-based MiGEC pipeline processed quality-filtered reads and removed over 75% of raw TCR sequences during error correction. VDJ genes were aligned to IMGT germline references, and clonotypes were defined by unique CDR3 amino acid sequence plus V-J genes. Clonal expansion, Shannon diversity and CDR3 relatedness (CalcPairwiseDistances, ClusterSamples) were evaluated with VDJtools, and phylogenetic trees were built with CLCbio workbench. Clones with at least 8 unique UMIs were defined as expanded, with this threshold being based on coefficient-of-variation modelling across technical triplicates. The public sequencing data were trimmed at Q25 with fastp and processed into clonotypes with MiXCR by TCRdb, which kept only in-frame beta chains. Every distinct CDR3 protein forms one entry, paired with its most common genes and DNA. Clone size and V and J calls follow TCRdb, not the original study. A total of about 38,000 distinct CDR3 sequences appear in this sample, more than 9% of them only once. The ten largest clones capture 3% to 4.5% of the sample.

As encoded in the germline V gene (reference sequence), CDR1 is DFQATT while CDR2 is SNEGSKA. Trimmed from V: 1 base; trimmed from J: 4 bases; junction bases lacking a gene match: 4. The CDR3 covers 14 residues, taking in both the cysteine and the phenylalanine. The entry retains the CDR3 DNA only, 42 bases that are in frame from base 1. For sorted-subset TCR libraries, over 900,000 sorted CD4+ or CD8+ T cells were used. Peripheral blood was subjected to Ficoll-Hypaque density gradient centrifugation to isolate PBMCs, which were then cryopreserved in liquid nitrogen. The study also sequenced paired sorted CD4+ and CD8+ subsets from healthy controls, HAM/TSP patients and MS patients. This clonotype was detected many times. Its specific antigen is unknown. No base-level quality is on record; no much larger clone is a single base apart.

Sequenced material: CD4+ T cells from blood. The chain was built from TRBV20-1 and TRBJ1-1; TRBD1 lines up with 9 middle nucleotides. The sequence came from a woman aged 30 to 39 with HTLV-1-associated myelopathy (HAM/TSP). The DNA sequence is given as TGCAGTGCTAGAGTCCAGACAGGGGGCACTGAAGCTTTCTTT. This encodes CSARVQTGGTEAFF.